Listed here are 20 T cell receptor beta chains from one sample, sequenced in a study of graft-versus-host responses after intestinal transplantation. Clones were sequenced by immunoSEQ multiplex PCR, and TCRdb holds only the in-frame ones, with some missing. This repertoire shows around 88,000 clones, around 86% found once; its top ten account for about 18%. No antigen has been assigned to these receptors. The material was unstimulated CD8+ T cells sorted from spleen or lymph node cells, obtained before intestinal transplant. The source of these receptors is a human donor who received an intestinal transplant.

The chain couples TRBV11-3 to TRBJ2-3; D gene ambiguous. The CDR3 consists of 17 residues. Germline V gives CDR1 SGHNT, CDR2 YENEEA. With 1 base removed from V and 5 bases from J, the gap between germline ends came to 19 bases. This chain's CDR3 is CASSLGYQTRDEDTQYF. Here the CDR3 DNA reads TGTGCCAGCAGCTTAGGGTACCAGACCCGAGACGAAGATACGCAGTATTTT.

V is TRBV28 and J is TRBJ2-3; 9 nucleotides agree with TRBD2. The CDR3 length is 15 residues. Germline CDR1 MDHEN, CDR2 SYDVKM. Trimming took 3 bases from V and 2 from J; bases not matched to a gene: 3. CDR3 protein: CASSLGTSNTDTQYF. CDR3 bases: TGTGCCAGCAGTTTGGGGACTAGCAACACAGATACGCAGTATTTT.

The rearrangement uses TRBV11-2 and TRBJ2-5; the D gene is possibly TRBD2 (6 bases). Judging by the DNA end, TRBJ2-7 fits better; the J call may be wrong. The CDR3 is 14 residues long. The V gene's germline CDR1 is SGHAT and CDR2 FQNNGV. The CDR3: CASSLAGGSYEQYF. Written as DNA, the CDR3 is TGTGCCAGCAGCTTAGCTGGGGGGTCCTACGAGCAGTACTTC.

The CDR3 coding sequence is TGTGCCAGCAGTTTAACAGGGAAAGAGGACTACGAGCAGTACTTC. Amino acid sequence: CASSLTGKEDYEQYF. The chain joins TRBV27 to TRBJ2-7; possible D gene TRBD1, 6 bases. The CDR3 spans 15 residues. Between the trimmed V and J ends, which lost 2 bases and 3 bases, there was a span of 14 bases. Germline assignment: CDR1 MNHEY and CDR2 SMNVEV (reference sequence).

CDR3 sequence: CASSPNLGTGWSEEKLFF. For the CDR3, the DNA is TGTGCCAGCAGCCCGAATTTGGGGACAGGGTGGAGTGAAGAAAAACTGTTTTTT. The chain uses TRBV5-5 and TRBJ1-4, with 9 bases that match TRBD1. Unmatched junction bases numbered 18, after V lost 4 bases and J lost 8 bases. Germline CDR1 is SGHKS and CDR2 is YYEKEE (reference sequence). There are 18 residues in the CDR3. Full variable domain (rest looked up from reference TRBV5-5 and TRBJ1-4): DAGVTQSPTHLIKTRGQQVTLRCSPISGHKSVSWYQQVLGQGPQFIFQYYEKEERGRGNFPDRFSARQFPNYSSELNVNALLLGDSALYLCASSPNLGTGWSEEKLFFGSGTQLSVL.

The chain uses TRBV13 and TRBJ1-1; tentatively, D is TRBD1 (5 bases). Germline CDR1 reads PRHDT; CDR2 reads FYEKMQ (reference sequence). The CDR3 covers 14 residues. V was shortened by 3 bases and J by 2 bases, with 10 bases between the two germline ends. The CDR3 DNA reads TGTGCCAGCAGCTTTGACAGAGACAACACTGAAGCTTTCTTT. As protein: CASSFDRDNTEAFF.

The CDR3 protein is CASSPRGQGEDTQYF. In DNA, the CDR3 is TGTGCCAGCTCACCAAGGGGACAGGGCGAGGATACGCAGTATTTT. The chain recombines TRBV18 with TRBJ2-3, with 9 nucleotides matching TRBD1. Germline lookup yields CDR1 KGHSH and CDR2 LQKENI. CDR3 length: 15 amino acids. V lost 2 bases and J lost 6; bases outside the gene matches: 6. The full variable domain, rest sourced from reference TRBV18 and TRBJ2-3, is NAGVMQNPRHLVRRRGQEARLRCSPMKGHSHVYWYRQLPEEGLKFMVYLQKENIIDESGMPKERFSAEFPKEGPSILRIQQVVRGDSAAYFCASSPRGQGEDTQYFGPGTRLTVL.

This chain joins TRBV4-1 and TRBJ2-7; 15 nucleotides match TRBD2. The CDR3 has 16 residues. Looked up from germline, CDR1 is MGHRA and CDR2 is YSYEKL. The V gene end was trimmed by 6 bases and the J gene end by 4 bases; junction bases not matched to a gene: 7. CDR3 nucleotide sequence: TGCGCCAGCAGTTACGGACTAGCGGGAGGGCTATACGAGCAGTACTTC. It yields the protein CASSYGLAGGLYEQYF.

This clone appeared once. The chain links TRBV5-4 to TRBJ2-3; 7 bases align to TRBD1. Per germline, CDR1 SGHNT and CDR2 YYREEE (reference sequence). J gave up 1 base and V 4 bases, and 9 bases lay outside the gene matches. The CDR3 is 16 residues long. CDR3 coding DNA: TGTGCCAGCAGCGCTGAAGGGGGCGCGGGCACAGATACGCAGTATTTT. Amino acids: CASSAEGGAGTDTQYF.

The chain couples TRBV11-1 to TRBJ1-4, with 8 nucleotides matching TRBD1. V lost 0 bases, J lost 2 bases, and 2 bases stayed unmatched. Germline V lookup: CDR1 SGHAT, CDR2 FQDESV (reference sequence). This CDR3 spans 16 amino acids. The CDR3 DNA reads TGTGCCAGCAGCTTAGCCGGACAGGGTACTAATGAAAAACTGTTTTTT. Translated, it gives CASSLAGQGTNEKLFF.

The chain employs TRBV27 and TRBJ1-6; possible D gene TRBD1, 5 bases. Trimming stripped 4 bases from V and 2 bases from J, with 9 bases between. Germline V gene data show CDR1 as MNHEY and CDR2 as SMNVEV (reference sequence). This CDR3 contains 15 residues. The CDR3 DNA is TGTGCCAGCAGTTGGGGCAGACCCTATAATTCACCCCTCCACTTT. Translated, it gives CASSWGRPYNSPLHF.

V is TRBV19 and J is TRBJ2-1; D remains ambiguous. Germline-derived CDR1 and CDR2 are LNHDA and SQIVND (reference sequence). V lost 0 bases and J 3 bases, leaving 6 bases between the germline ends. This CDR3 contains 14 residues. The CDR3 reads CASSIDYSYNEQFF. The DNA of the CDR3 is TGTGCCAGTAGTATAGATTACAGCTACAATGAGCAGTTCTTC. The variable domain in full, completed from reference TRBV19 and TRBJ2-1, reads DGGITQSPKYLFRKEGQNVTLSCEQNLNHDAMYWYRQDPGQGLRLIYYSQIVNDFQKGDIAEGYSVSREKKESFPLTVTSAQKNPTAFYLCASSIDYSYNEQFFGPGTRLTVL.

The CDR3 spells CASSVRGTGANVLTF. CDR3 bases: TGTGCCAGCAGCGTACGGGGTACTGGGGCCAACGTCCTGACTTTC. The J gene is TRBJ2-6, the V gene TRBV9, with D perhaps TRBD2 (5 bases). The germline gives CDR1 SGDLS, CDR2 YYNGEE. V gave up 1 base and J gave up 2 bases, with 7 bases separating them. The CDR3 consists of 15 residues.

This clone occurred a few times. The chain combines TRBV30 with TRBJ2-7; 9 nucleotides match TRBD2. The germline V gene has CDR1 GTSNPN and CDR2 SVGIG (reference sequence). The CDR3 loop spans 14 amino acids. The V segment lost 3 bases and the J segment 5 bases; nucleotides outside the gene matches: 8. CDR3 amino acids: CAWSRAGGGDEQYF. The CDR3 nucleotides are TGTGCCTGGAGCCGAGCGGGAGGAGGTGACGAGCAGTACTTC.

The CDR3 sequence is CAISEGGNEQFF. In DNA form, the CDR3 reads TGTGCCATCAGTGAGGGGGGCAATGAGCAGTTCTTC. The chain combines TRBV10-3 with TRBJ2-1, with D perhaps assigned TRBD1 or TRBD2 (5 bases each). The CDR3 length is 12 residues. From germline, CDR1 is ENHRY and CDR2 SYGVKD. The V end lost 2 bases, the J end lost 6 bases, and 5 bases lay between the germline ends.

The chain links TRBV7-2 to TRBJ1-1, with D uncertain. The CDR3 spans 14 residues. Germline values: CDR1 SGHTA, CDR2 FQGNSA. With 5 bases removed from V and 2 bases from J, the gap between germline ends came to 12 bases. CDR3 coding DNA: TGTGCCAGCAGCCCTGGCTGGGGAAACACTGAAGCTTTCTTT. Amino acids: CASSPGWGNTEAFF.

The V call is TRBV11-1, the J call TRBJ2-7; 13 positions match TRBD2. V lost 4 bases, J lost 3 bases, and 3 bases stayed unmatched. Germline loops: CDR1 SGHAT, CDR2 FQDESV (reference sequence). There are 15 residues in the CDR3. The CDR3, as DNA: TGTGCCAGCAGCTCCTGGACTAGCGGGGGCTACGAGCAGTACTTC. It specifies CASSSWTSGGYEQYF. The full variable domain, completed using reference TRBV11-1 and TRBJ2-7, is EAEVAQSPRYKITEKSQAVAFWCDPISGHATLYWYRQILGQGPELLVQFQDESVVDDSQLPKDRFSAERLKGVDSTLKIQPAELGDSAMYLCASSSWTSGGYEQYFGPGTRLTVT.

This clone turned up a few times. The J gene is TRBJ2-7, the V gene TRBV6-6, with 10 bases matching TRBD1. The ends lost 6 bases at V and 7 bases at J; junction bases unmatched: 6. CDR3 length: 13 residues. Looked up from germline, CDR1 is MNHNY and CDR2 is SVGAGI (reference sequence). The CDR3 bases are TGTGCCAGCAGATCGGACAGGGGGTGGGAGCAGTACTTC. Residues: CASRSDRGWEQYF.

The chain joins TRBV27 to TRBJ2-3; D not certain. In germline, CDR1 is MNHEY, CDR2 SMNVEV (reference sequence). This CDR3 has 16 residues. Trimming shortened V by 3 bases and J by 1 base, and 14 bases separated the two germline ends. CDR3 amino acids: CASSFRPYSGTDTQYF. CDR3 coding DNA: TGTGCCAGCAGTTTTAGGCCCTACTCCGGCACAGATACGCAGTATTTT.

The CDR3: CASSLEGRIDEQFF. In DNA, the CDR3 is TGTGCCAGCAGCTTAGAGGGACGGATCGATGAGCAGTTCTTC. V and J are TRBV7-7 and TRBJ2-1; D could derive from TRBD1 or TRBD2 (5 bases each). The germline V gene encodes CDR1 SSHAT and CDR2 FNYEAQ (reference sequence). The CDR3 covers 14 residues. V shed 1 base and J shed 8 bases, with 12 bases lying between them.